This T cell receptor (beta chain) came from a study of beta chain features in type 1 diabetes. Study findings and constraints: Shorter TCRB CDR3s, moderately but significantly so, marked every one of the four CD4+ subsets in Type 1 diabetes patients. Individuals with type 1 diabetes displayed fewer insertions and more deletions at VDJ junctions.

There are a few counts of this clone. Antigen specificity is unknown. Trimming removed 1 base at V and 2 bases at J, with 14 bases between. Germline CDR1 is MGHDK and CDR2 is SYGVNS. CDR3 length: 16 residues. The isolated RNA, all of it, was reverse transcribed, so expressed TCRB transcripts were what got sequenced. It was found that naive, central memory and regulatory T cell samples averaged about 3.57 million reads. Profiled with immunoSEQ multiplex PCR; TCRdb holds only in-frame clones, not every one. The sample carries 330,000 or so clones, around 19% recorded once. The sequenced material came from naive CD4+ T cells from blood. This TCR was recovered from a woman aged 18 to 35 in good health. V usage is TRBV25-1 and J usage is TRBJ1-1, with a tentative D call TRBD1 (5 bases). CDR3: CASSELSPGSNTEAFF. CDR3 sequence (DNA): TGTGCCAGCAGTGAATTGTCTCCAGGGTCCAACACTGAAGCTTTCTTT.